The sequence of this T cell receptor beta chain was determined in a study of blood T cell repertoires in COVID-19. Study information: COVID-19 samples collected from the United States, Italy and Spain covered acute and convalescent phases.

The CDR3 runs 15 residues. Germline values: CDR1 MNHEY, CDR2 SMNVEV (reference sequence). The ends lost 7 bases at V and 8 bases at J; junction bases unmatched: 8. In the source study's methods: Using reference gene primer amplification, nucleated cell counts were estimated. The table came from immunoSEQ multiplex PCR; TCRdb's copy has only in-frame clones and leaves some out. That table supplies the V and J calls and clone size; D and trimming were determined from the DNA. The sample lists a few hundred thousand clones, around 89% occurring once. This clonotype was sampled from a woman aged 30 to 39 who had recovered from COVID-19. Sequencing input: peripheral blood. The chain combines TRBV27 with TRBJ1-6; 10 bases line up with TRBD1. The DNA of the CDR3 is TGTGCCAGCACCACAGGGACAGGGGCATATTCACCCCTCCACTTT. This codes for CASTTGTGAYSPLHF.